The entry below describes one T cell receptor (beta chain). Its antigen is not identified. Profiling relied on immunoSEQ multiplex PCR, and the TCRdb table lists in-frame clones only, not all of them. The sample has about 26,000 clones, 75% to 95% seen once. The sample belongs to a study of tissue T cells after allogeneic stem cell transplantation. The study, taken as a whole, reports: Shared clones across patients were few; motif clustering revealed tissue-specific shared signatures. Alloreactivity or antigen specificity of tissue TCRs was not determined; some clones might be host cells.

The germline gives CDR1 SGHRS, CDR2 YFSETQ. CDR3 size: 14 residues. The trim removed 8 bases at V and 2 bases at J, leaving 9 bases unmatched. The source material was blood, sampled before transplantation. V gene TRBV5-1 combines with J gene TRBJ2-5; 7 bases are shared with TRBD2. The sequence was obtained from a male donor aged 60 or older who later had graft-versus-host disease after an allogeneic stem cell transplant. The CDR3 nucleotides read TGCGCCAGTAGAAGCGGGATCGGGCAAGAGACCCAGTACTTC. As protein: CASRSGIGQETQYF.